These T cell receptor beta chains were read from a single sample in a study of blood T cell repertoires in COVID-19. The data were produced by immunoSEQ multiplex PCR, yet TCRdb's version contains in-frame clones alone and is incomplete. The table records some 210,000 clones, about 90% of them present only once. The specimen was peripheral blood. Receptors were obtained from a man in his 60s with COVID-19, enrolled during active disease. Both conserved end residues are trimmed from each CDR3. The order of the fields is V gene, CDR3 protein.

TRBV14	ASSRGQASSYEQY
TRBV28	ASNQKTGYNQPQH
TRBV7-9	ASSLPGATEAF
TRBV30	AWSAGTGGSETQY
TRBV6-5	ASSYWAGRDTGELF
TRBV5-1	ASDPRTAPLAGDTQY
TRBV5-4	ASSLVSSTGGELF
TRBV5-1	ASTPDGGPYEQY
TRBV9	ASSTQTGEGSPLH
TRBV28	ASSGHVEAF
TRBV23-1	ASTEQGQETQY
TRBV28	ASSLDRYGYT
TRBV6-2/TRBV6-3	ASSYPDRAKETQY
TRBV28	ASSPPGANYGYT
TRBV6-4	ASSESSRSGRENEQF
TRBV10-1	ASSEGLEGNEQF
TRBV19	ASSPTGDSYEQY
TRBV28	ASTLPSGWGEETQY
TRBV13	ASSLGLGGTEAF
TRBV5-1	ASSPGTGDTEAF
TRBV28	ASSLGGSTGEKLF